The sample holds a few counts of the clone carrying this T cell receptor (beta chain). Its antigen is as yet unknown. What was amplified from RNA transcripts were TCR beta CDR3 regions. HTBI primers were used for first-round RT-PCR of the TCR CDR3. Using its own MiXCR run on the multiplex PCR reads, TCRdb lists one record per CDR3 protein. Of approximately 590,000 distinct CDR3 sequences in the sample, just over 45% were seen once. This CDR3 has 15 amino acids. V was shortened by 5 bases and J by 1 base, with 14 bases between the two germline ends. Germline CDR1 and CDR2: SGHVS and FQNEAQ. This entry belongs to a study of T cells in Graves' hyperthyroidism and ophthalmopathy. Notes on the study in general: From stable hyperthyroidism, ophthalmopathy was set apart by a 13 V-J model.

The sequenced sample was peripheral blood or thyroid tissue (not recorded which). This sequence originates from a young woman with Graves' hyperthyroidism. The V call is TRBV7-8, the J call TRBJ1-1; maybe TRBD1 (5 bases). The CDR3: CASSPQEFSNTEAFF. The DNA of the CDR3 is TGTGCCAGCAGCCCACAGGAATTCTCGAACACTGAAGCTTTCTTT.